The clone carrying this T cell receptor (beta chain) was picked up many times. Its target is not known. Samples came from axillary lymph nodes draining the breast cancer. This sample was included in a study of breast tumors, draining lymph nodes, adjacent tissues. General study results and limits: The lymph node origin of tumor T cells was framed as consistent with a hypothesis, not demonstrated. Tumor and nontumor repertoires were significantly more similar in luminal-like than in basal-like breast cancer. Tumor TCR diversity was below lymph nodes but above nontumor tissue. Data fit most tumor T cells coming from lymph node, expanding in tumor.

TCRdb fed the multiplex PCR reads into MiXCR, producing one record per CDR3 protein. The sample records about 180,000 distinct CDR3 sequences, about 33% being singletons. This receptor was identified in a female donor with breast cancer. Some clones in this sample may be carry-over from other donors' samples. The sample taken for sequencing was axillary lymph node tissue.

CDR3 protein: CASSVSGYLGEQYF. CDR3 DNA sequence: TGTGCCAGCAGTGTGTCGGGGTATCTTGGGGAGCAGTACTTC. The chain is built from TRBV2 and TRBJ2-7; possible D gene TRBD2, 5 bases. The V end was cut by 4 bases, the J end by 7 bases, with 17 bases between. CDR3 size: 14 residues. Germline V gene data show CDR1 as SNHLY and CDR2 as FYNNEI.